The next 13 T cell receptor beta chains were all read from a single sample in a study of blood T cell repertoires in COVID-19. Assay used: immunoSEQ multiplex PCR; TCRdb lists only in-frame clones, some missing. The table records roughly 180,000 clones, 65% to 85% of them present only once. The sample taken for sequencing was peripheral blood. The receptors were gathered from a man aged 55-75 years with active or convalescent COVID-19.

This clone was observed a handful of times. The rearrangement joins TRBV7-2 to TRBJ2-3, with TRBD2 identical over 9 bases. V gave up 3 bases and J gave up 4 bases; unmatched junction bases: 5. CDR3 length: 15 amino acids. CDR1 and CDR2 (germline): SGHTA, FQGNSA. CDR3 residues: CASSFSGRLADTQYF. In nucleotides, the CDR3 is TGTGCCAGCAGCTTCAGCGGGAGGCTGGCAGATACGCAGTATTTT.

This clone has just a few counts. This chain links TRBV7-2 with TRBJ2-3; tentatively, D is TRBD2 (5 bases). This CDR3 has 12 amino acids. Germline V CDR1 and CDR2: SGHTA, FQGNSA. With 5 bases removed from V and 6 bases from J, the gap between germline ends came to 9 bases. The CDR3: CASSPGGDTQYF. The CDR3, as DNA: TGTGCCAGCAGCCCAGGAGGTGATACGCAGTATTTT.

In this sample, this clone turned up a few times. The V call is TRBV19, the J call TRBJ2-7, with D perhaps TRBD1 (6 bases). Germline V lookup: CDR1 LNHDA, CDR2 SQIVND (reference sequence). The CDR3 runs 14 residues. V lost 7 bases and J 7 bases, leaving 20 bases between the germline ends. CDR3 in amino acids: CASTVAPDSPEQYF. CDR3 sequence (DNA): TGTGCCAGTACTGTGGCCCCGGACAGCCCGGAGCAGTACTTC.

The gene calls are TRBV30 and TRBJ1-2; 10 bases match TRBD1. The germline V gene has CDR1 GTSNPN and CDR2 SVGIG (reference sequence). The CDR3 has 15 amino acids. V shed 7 bases, J shed 4 bases, and the junction held 12 bases outside the gene matches. The CDR3 DNA follows: TGTGCCTTTGGGACAGGGGAGAGGCTCCTCTATGGCTACACCTTC. This codes for CAFGTGERLLYGYTF.

The chain carries TRBV14 and TRBJ1-2; D not resolved. Germline V gene sequence: CDR1 SGHDN, CDR2 FVKESK. V shed 4 bases and J shed 6 bases, with 18 bases lying between them. The CDR3 has 15 amino acids. In DNA, the CDR3 is TGTGCCAGCAGCCCTTTCGGGCGGGATTTCAATGGCTACACCTTC. Translating gives CASSPFGRDFNGYTF.

The chain combines TRBV30 with TRBJ2-1; 12 bases fit TRBD2. The CDR3 length is 18 residues. Germline lookup yields CDR1 GTSNPN and CDR2 SVGIG (reference sequence). V shed 0 bases, J shed 7 bases, and the junction held 13 bases outside the gene matches. The CDR3 region has the DNA TGTGCCTGGAGTGTAGTACGTGGGGGACTAGCGGGTTCGAATGAGCAGTTCTTC. It yields the protein CAWSVVRGGLAGSNEQFF.

The chain combines TRBV11-2 with TRBJ1-6; 7 bases fit TRBD1. CDR3 length equals 16 residues. The V segment lost 1 base and the J segment 2 bases; nucleotides outside the gene matches: 2. CDR1 and CDR2 (germline): SGHAT, FQNNGV. The CDR3 DNA reads TGTGCCAGCAGCTTAGGGGGACAGACCTATAATTCACCCCTCCACTTT. Translating it yields CASSLGGQTYNSPLHF.

CDR3 in amino acids: CASSLPQGRQGYTF. In DNA, the CDR3 is TGTGCCAGCAGTTTACCGCAGGGGCGGCAGGGCTACACCTTC. This chain connects TRBV28 to TRBJ1-2, with D possibly matching TRBD1 (6 bases). The CDR3 loop spans 14 amino acids. The V gene lost 2 bases and the J gene lost 8 bases, with 15 bases spanning the gap. CDR1 and CDR2 (germline): MDHEN, SYDVKM.

The chain combines TRBV3-1 (or the pseudogene TRBV3-2) with TRBJ2-7; 8 bases line up with TRBD2. V dropped 2 bases and J dropped 6; count of bases not matched to a gene: 0. CDR1 and CDR2 (germline): LGHDT, YNNKEL (reference sequence). The CDR3 sequence is 12 residues long. The CDR3 loop reads CASSQLAGEQYF. CDR3 coding DNA: TGTGCCAGCAGCCAACTAGCGGGCGAGCAGTACTTC.

The V and J genes are TRBV28 and TRBJ2-7; 12 bases align to TRBD2. Germline V gene sequence: CDR1 MDHEN, CDR2 SYDVKM. V gave up 7 bases and J gave up 0 bases; unmatched junction bases: 7. CDR3 length equals 16 residues. CDR3 region: CASIPSGRVSSYEQYF. The CDR3 DNA is TGTGCCAGCATTCCTAGCGGGAGGGTTAGCTCCTACGAGCAGTACTTC.

The chain is built from TRBV2 and TRBJ2-1; 9 bases agree with TRBD1. Germline lookup yields CDR1 SNHLY and CDR2 FYNNEI. The CDR3 has 14 residues. The V segment lost 6 bases and the J segment 8 bases; nucleotides outside the gene matches: 8. CDR3 sequence (DNA): TGTGCCAGCAGACCGGGACAGGGTAGGGATGAGCAGTTCTTC. Translated, it gives CASRPGQGRDEQFF.

The sample holds a few counts of this clone. This sequence joins TRBV19 and TRBJ2-1, with 8 bases identical to TRBD1. The CDR3 spans 17 residues. J was trimmed by 8 bases and V by 6 bases; bases with no gene match: 18. Germline values: CDR1 LNHDA, CDR2 SQIVND (reference sequence). The CDR3 nucleotides are TGTGCCAGTAGCAACCCGCCAGGCCGGACAGGGTTTTATGAGCAGTTCTTC. Amino acid sequence: CASSNPPGRTGFYEQFF.

The chain links TRBV11-2 to TRBJ1-2, with TRBD1 as a possible D gene (6 bases). CDR1 is SGHAT and CDR2 is FQNNGV in the germline V gene. CDR3 length equals 13 residues. The ends were cut back, 5 bases at V and 9 bases at J, with 16 bases in the middle. CDR3 protein: CASSPGHSRSYTF. Here the CDR3 DNA reads TGTGCCAGCAGCCCGGGACACTCTAGGAGCTACACCTTC. The full variable domain, completed using reference TRBV11-2 and TRBJ1-2, is EAGVAQSPRYKIIEKRQSVAFWCNPISGHATLYWYQQILGQGPKLLIQFQNNGVVDDSQLPKDRFSAERLKGVDSTLKIQPAKLEDSAVYLCASSPGHSRSYTFGSGTRLTVV.